This entry lists 5 T cell receptor beta chains sequenced from one sample in a study of blood T cell repertoires in COVID-19. Clones were read by immunoSEQ multiplex PCR, and TCRdb kept only the in-frame ones, dropping some. The repertoire holds around 50,000 clones, with more than 80% as singletons. Sequencing input: peripheral blood. The receptor source for this set is an older man with active COVID-19.

The table lists this clone with a count of one. The chain uses TRBV7-3 and TRBJ2-4, with 15 bases identical to TRBD2. J lost 0 bases, V lost 3 bases, and 6 bases had no gene match. Germline V gives CDR1 SGHTA, CDR2 FQGTGA. This CDR3 comprises 19 residues. The CDR3 DNA reads as TGTGCCAGCAGCTTTGGACTAGCGGGGGGGTTTCTAGCCAAAAACATTCAGTACTTC. It is translated as CASSFGLAGGFLAKNIQYF.

The chain employs TRBV6-6 and TRBJ2-5, with 9 positions matching TRBD1. Germline trimming cut 5 bases from V and 4 bases from J; bases unmatched to any gene: 5. The germline gives CDR1 MNHNY, CDR2 SVGAGI (reference sequence). This CDR3 is built from 14 residues. CDR3 in amino acids: CASSTGQGPETQYF. For the CDR3, the DNA is TGTGCCAGCAGTACGGGACAGGGTCCAGAGACCCAGTACTTC.

Here the CDR3 reads CASTGQSFSSYEQYF. The CDR3 DNA reads as TGTGCCAGCACTGGACAGTCCTTTTCCTCCTACGAGCAGTACTTC. This chain uses TRBV2 with TRBJ2-7; D possibly corresponds to TRBD1 (6 bases). This CDR3 region has 15 residues. Germline values: CDR1 SNHLY, CDR2 FYNNEI. V gave up 7 bases and J gave up 0 bases, with 16 bases separating them.

The chain links TRBV6-6 to TRBJ2-5; 11 nucleotides line up with TRBD2. The CDR3 loop spans 16 amino acids. Per germline, CDR1 MNHNY and CDR2 SVGAGI (reference sequence). With V trimmed by 5 bases and J by 5 bases, 10 bases remained unmatched. CDR3 DNA: TGTGCCAGCAGTAACATAGCGGGGGGGCCGAGCGAGACCCAGTACTTC. Protein sequence: CASSNIAGGPSETQYF.

The chain combines TRBV4-1 with TRBJ2-5, with TRBD1 matching over 10 bases. Trimming took 4 bases from V and 5 from J; bases not matched to a gene: 7. Germline CDR1 reads MGHRA; CDR2 reads YSYEKL. The CDR3 loop spans 15 amino acids. The CDR3 DNA reads TGCGCCAGCAGCCCTATGGGACAGGGGCAGGAGACCCAGTACTTC. This translates into CASSPMGQGQETQYF.